This T cell receptor beta chain stems from a study of T-cell memory formation after mild COVID-19. General study findings and limits: The pre-infection memory compartment contained some responding clones, suggesting cross-reactive memory joined.

Trimming removed 5 bases at V and 3 bases at J, with 17 bases between. The CDR3 covers 16 residues. One entry per CDR3 protein, called by TCRdb with MiXCR from the 5' RACE reads. The sample yields nearly 350,000 distinct CDR3 sequences, 13% seen once. This clonotype was counted a few times. Antigen: not known. Sequenced input: PBMCs or a T cell subset sorted from them (not recorded which). This rearrangement joins TRBV12-3 or TRBV12-4 to TRBJ1-5; D unclear. The sequence came from a man between 18 and 35 years old who had mild COVID-19 (a few samples of this study predate the infection). Cell type and time point are not known. Here the CDR3 reads CASSVVGRPSNQPQHF. The DNA for the CDR3 is TGTGCCAGCAGTGTTGTGGGCAGACCCTCCAATCAGCCCCAGCATTTT.